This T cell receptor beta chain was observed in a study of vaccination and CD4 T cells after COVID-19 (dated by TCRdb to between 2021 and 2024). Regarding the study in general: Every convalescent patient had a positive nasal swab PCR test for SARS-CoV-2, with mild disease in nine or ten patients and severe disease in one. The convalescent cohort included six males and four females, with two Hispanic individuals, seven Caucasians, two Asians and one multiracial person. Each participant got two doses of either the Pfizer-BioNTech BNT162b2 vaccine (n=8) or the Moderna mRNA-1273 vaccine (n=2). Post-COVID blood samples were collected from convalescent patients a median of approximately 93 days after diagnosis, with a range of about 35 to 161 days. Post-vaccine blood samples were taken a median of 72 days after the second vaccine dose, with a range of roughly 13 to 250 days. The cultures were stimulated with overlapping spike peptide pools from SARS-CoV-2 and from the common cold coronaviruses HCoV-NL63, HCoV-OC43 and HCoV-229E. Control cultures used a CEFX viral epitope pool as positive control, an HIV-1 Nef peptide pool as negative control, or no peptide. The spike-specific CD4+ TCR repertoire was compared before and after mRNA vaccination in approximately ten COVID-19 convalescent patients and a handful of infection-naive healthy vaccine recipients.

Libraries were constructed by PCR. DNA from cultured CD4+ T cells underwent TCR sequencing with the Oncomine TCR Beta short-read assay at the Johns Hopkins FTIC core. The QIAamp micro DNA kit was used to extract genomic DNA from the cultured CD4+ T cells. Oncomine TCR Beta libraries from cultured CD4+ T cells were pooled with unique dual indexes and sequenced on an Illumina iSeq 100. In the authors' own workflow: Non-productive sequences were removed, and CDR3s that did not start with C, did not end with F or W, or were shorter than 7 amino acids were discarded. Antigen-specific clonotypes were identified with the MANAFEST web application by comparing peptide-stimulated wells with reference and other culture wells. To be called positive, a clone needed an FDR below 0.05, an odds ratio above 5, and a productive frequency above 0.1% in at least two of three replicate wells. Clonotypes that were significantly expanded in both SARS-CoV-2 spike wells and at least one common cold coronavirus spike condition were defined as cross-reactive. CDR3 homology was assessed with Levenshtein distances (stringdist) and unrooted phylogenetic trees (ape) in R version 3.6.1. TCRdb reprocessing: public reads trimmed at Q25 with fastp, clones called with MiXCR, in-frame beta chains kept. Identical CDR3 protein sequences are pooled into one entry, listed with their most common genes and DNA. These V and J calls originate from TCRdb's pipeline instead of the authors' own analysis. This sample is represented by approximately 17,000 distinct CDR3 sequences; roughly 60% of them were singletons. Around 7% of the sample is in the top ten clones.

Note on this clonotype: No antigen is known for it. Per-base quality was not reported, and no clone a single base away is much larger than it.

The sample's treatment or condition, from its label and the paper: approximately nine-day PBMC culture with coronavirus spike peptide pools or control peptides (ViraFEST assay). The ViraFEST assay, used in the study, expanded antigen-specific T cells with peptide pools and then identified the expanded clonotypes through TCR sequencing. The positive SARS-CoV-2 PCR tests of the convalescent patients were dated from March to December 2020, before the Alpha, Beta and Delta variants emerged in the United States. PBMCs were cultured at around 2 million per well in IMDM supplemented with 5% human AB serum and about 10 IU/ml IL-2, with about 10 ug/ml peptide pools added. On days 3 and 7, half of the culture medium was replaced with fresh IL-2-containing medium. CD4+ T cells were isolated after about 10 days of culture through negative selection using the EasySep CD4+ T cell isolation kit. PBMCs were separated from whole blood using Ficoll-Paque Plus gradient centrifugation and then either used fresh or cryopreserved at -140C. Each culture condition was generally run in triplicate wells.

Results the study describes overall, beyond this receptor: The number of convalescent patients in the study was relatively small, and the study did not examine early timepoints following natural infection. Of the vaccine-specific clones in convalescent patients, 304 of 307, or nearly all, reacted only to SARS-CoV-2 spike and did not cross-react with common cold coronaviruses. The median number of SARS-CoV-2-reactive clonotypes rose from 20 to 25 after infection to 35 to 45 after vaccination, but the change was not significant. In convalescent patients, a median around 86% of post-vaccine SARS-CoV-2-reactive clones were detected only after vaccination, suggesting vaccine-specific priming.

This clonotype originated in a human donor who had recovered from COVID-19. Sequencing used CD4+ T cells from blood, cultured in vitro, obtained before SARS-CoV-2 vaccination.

The CDR3 here reads CASSYSNQGETQYF. The DNA is as follows: TGTGCCAGCAGTTACTCGAATCAGGGAGAGACCCAGTACTTC. In this chain, TRBV6-5 is recombined with TRBJ2-5; TRBD1 is a possible D gene, resting on 5 matching bases. The CDR3, from cysteine to phenylalanine, totals 14 residues. The kept DNA is CDR3 alone, 42 bases in frame from the first base. The CDR1 and CDR2 encoded by the germline V gene are MNHEY and SVGAGI. Trimming at the junction amounts to 0 bases on V and 4 bases on J, and the germline ends lie 9 bases apart.